Below, 20 T cell receptor beta chains from the same sample are listed, as sequenced in a study of human T cells and chemical hapten exposure. Time point defined: healthy volunteer bleed at 6 weeks. Sequencing started from total RNA isolated from unfractionated whole blood. TCRdb used MiXCR to reprocess the RACE reads, holding one entry per CDR3 protein. The sample includes 70,000 to 95,000 distinct CDR3 sequences, 8.5% to 10% of them seen just once. The sequenced sample consisted of whole blood. The source is a female donor in good health. Some clones in this sample may be carry-over from other donors' samples.

This chain connects TRBV18 to TRBJ1-1; D is ambiguous. CDR1 KGHSH and CDR2 LQKENI come from the germline V gene. V lost 7 bases and J lost 6, with 18 bases in between. This CDR3 has 14 amino acids. The CDR3: CASFPNRIGSEAFF. The CDR3 DNA reads as TGTGCCAGCTTTCCCAATAGGATAGGTTCTGAAGCTTTCTTT.

This clonotype was observed at least ten times. The rearrangement links TRBV6-1 to TRBJ1-1; no clear D. The CDR3 has 15 residues. The germline V and J ends were trimmed by 2 bases and 0 bases, with 10 bases remaining between them. Germline lookup yields CDR1 MNHNS and CDR2 SASEGT. The CDR3 loop is CASSEYQALNTEAFF. The CDR3 DNA reads TGTGCCAGCAGTGAATACCAAGCGTTGAACACTGAAGCTTTCTTT.

The V gene is TRBV6-6, the J gene TRBJ1-5, with D perhaps matching TRBD1 (5 bases). Germline values: CDR1 MNHNY, CDR2 SVGAGI (reference sequence). The V end lost 2 bases, the J end lost 2 bases, and 16 bases lay between the germline ends. The CDR3 spans 17 residues. The CDR3 DNA reads as TGTGCCAGCAGTTACGGGGTTGGCAGGGAGGGCAATCAGCCCCAGCATTTT. Its protein is CASSYGVGREGNQPQHF.

This chain connects TRBV30 to TRBJ2-1; D unclear. Between the trimmed V and J ends, which lost 0 bases and 5 bases, there was a span of 11 bases. The CDR3 extends over 14 amino acids. Per the germline V gene, CDR1 is GTSNPN and CDR2 is SVGIG (reference sequence). In nucleotides, the CDR3 is TGTGCCTGGAGTGTACGAGCGTGGGACAATGAGCAGTTCTTC. Amino acids: CAWSVRAWDNEQFF.

The chain combines TRBV29-1 with TRBJ2-7; D not certain. With 7 bases removed from V and 0 bases from J, the gap between germline ends came to 10 bases. Looked up from germline, CDR1 is SQVTM and CDR2 is ANQGSEA. CDR3 length: 12 amino acids. As DNA, the CDR3 is TGCAGCGCTGTGACACACTCCTACGAGCAGTACTTC. It translates to CSAVTHSYEQYF.

This clonotype was counted ten times or more. The chain has TRBV20-1 and TRBJ2-7; D is perhaps TRBD1 (5 bases). The germline V and J ends were trimmed by 3 bases and 1 base, with 13 bases remaining between them. Germline loops: CDR1 DFQATT, CDR2 SNEGSKA (reference sequence). The CDR3 has 14 amino acids. CDR3 in amino acids: CSASLQGMSYEQYF. Here the CDR3 DNA reads TGCAGTGCTAGTCTCCAGGGAATGTCCTACGAGCAGTACTTC.

The chain uses TRBV29-1 and TRBJ2-3, with D perhaps TRBD1 or TRBD2 (5 bases each). The germline V gene has CDR1 SQVTM and CDR2 ANQGSEA. The CDR3 sequence is 11 residues long. Trimming stripped 7 bases from V and 2 bases from J, with 7 bases between. In DNA form, the CDR3 reads TGCAGCGCTGGGACCACAGATACGCAGTATTTT. Its protein is CSAGTTDTQYF.

This clonotype was observed a few times. The chain joins TRBV28 to TRBJ1-4; TRBD1 agrees at 7 bases. CDR1 is MDHEN and CDR2 is SYDVKM in the germline V gene. This CDR3 has 16 residues. J lost 8 bases, V lost 4 bases, and 13 bases had no gene match. CDR3 in DNA: TGTGCCAGCAGTTCTATGGACAGGCCTGAGGCAGAAAAACTGTTTTTT. Its protein product is CASSSMDRPEAEKLFF.

This clonotype has ten or more counts. The chain combines TRBV15 with TRBJ2-5; possibly TRBD2 for D (5 bases). Germline lookup yields CDR1 LNHNV and CDR2 YYDKDF (reference sequence). The CDR3 runs 15 residues. V lost 0 bases and J lost 2, with 10 bases in between. For the CDR3, the DNA is TGTGCCACCAGCAGAGATCTAGCACAGCAAGAGACCCAGTACTTC. Translation gives CATSRDLAQQETQYF.

This clonotype was counted a few times. V gene TRBV5-5 combines with J gene TRBJ2-3; D is uncertain. Trimming pared 4 bases from V and 6 bases from J, leaving 21 bases between. Germline assignment: CDR1 SGHKS and CDR2 YYEKEE (reference sequence). The CDR3 has 16 residues. The CDR3 spells CASSRKGVTNLDTQYF. For the CDR3, the DNA is TGTGCCAGCAGCAGGAAAGGAGTGACGAACCTGGATACGCAGTATTTT.

This clonotype was recorded many times. This rearrangement joins TRBV15 to TRBJ2-2, with 9 nucleotides matching TRBD2. With V trimmed by 0 bases and J by 7 bases, 6 bases remained unmatched. The germline gives CDR1 LNHNV, CDR2 YYDKDF (reference sequence). The CDR3 extends over 16 amino acids. The DNA for the CDR3 is TGTGCCACCAGCAGAGATGTGGCGGGGGGGCTCGGGGAGCTGTTTTTT. Protein: CATSRDVAGGLGELFF.

V usage is TRBV4-1 and J usage is TRBJ2-3; the D gene is possibly TRBD2 (5 bases). This CDR3 contains 15 residues. V lost 4 bases to trimming and J lost 2 bases, with 13 bases between them. Germline CDR1 reads MGHRA; CDR2 reads YSYEKL. In DNA, the CDR3 is TGCGCCAGCAGCCTAAGGGAGTACTCCACAGATACGCAGTATTTT. It translates to CASSLREYSTDTQYF.

This clonotype has ten or more counts. CDR3 sequence reads: CSARDMGHPFSSYEQYF. The CDR3 coding sequence is TGCAGTGCTAGAGATATGGGACATCCTTTTAGCTCCTACGAGCAGTACTTC. This chain connects TRBV20-1 to TRBJ2-7, with D possibly being TRBD1 (6 bases). Germline-derived CDR1 and CDR2 are DFQATT and SNEGSKA (reference sequence). The CDR3 sequence is 17 residues long. V lost 0 bases to trimming and J lost 0 bases, with 18 bases between them.

The chain uses TRBV4-2 and TRBJ1-4, with unresolved D. The ends were cut back, 3 bases at V and 7 bases at J, with 12 bases in the middle. Germline assignment: CDR1 LGHNA and CDR2 YNFKEQ. This CDR3 spans 14 amino acids. The DNA for the CDR3 is TGTGCCAGCAGCCAGAGGTTAATGTTTGAAAAACTGTTTTTT. Protein product: CASSQRLMFEKLFF.

This clonotype has ten or more counts. CDR3 loop: CASSQGGYNEQFF. The CDR3 coding sequence is TGCGCCAGCAGCCAAGGCGGTTACAATGAGCAGTTCTTC. The V call is TRBV4-3, the J call TRBJ2-1; no clear D. The germline CDR1 and CDR2 sequences are LGHNA and YSLEER. The CDR3 runs 13 residues. V lost 1 base and J 4 bases, leaving 5 bases between the germline ends.

This clonotype was observed a few times. The chain recombines TRBV12-3 or TRBV12-4 with TRBJ2-7; 12 nucleotides line up with TRBD1. With V trimmed by 5 bases and J by 8 bases, 13 bases remained unmatched. CDR3 length equals 16 residues. The DNA of the CDR3 is TGTGCCAGCAGTCTGCTAACCGGGACAGGGGGCCATAAGCAGTACTTC. Amino acid sequence: CASSLLTGTGGHKQYF.

This clonotype was counted at least ten times. This chain uses TRBV2 with TRBJ2-3; 9 positions match TRBD2. Trimming at V came to 8 bases and at J to 2 bases, leaving 8 bases not matched to a gene. The CDR3 runs 15 residues. Looked up from germline, CDR1 is SNHLY and CDR2 is FYNNEI. The CDR3, as DNA: TGTGCCAGCGGGCAGACTAGCGGTACCACAGATACGCAGTATTTT. Its translation: CASGQTSGTTDTQYF.

This clonotype was counted at least ten times. J is TRBJ2-3 and V is TRBV4-1; D not resolved. The CDR3 has 14 amino acids. Trimming pared 0 bases from V and 3 bases from J, leaving 7 bases between. Germline loops: CDR1 MGHRA, CDR2 YSYEKL. CDR3 loop: CASSQDTMTDTQYF. The CDR3 bases are TGCGCCAGCAGCCAAGATACGATGACAGATACGCAGTATTTT.

The chain couples TRBV3-1 to TRBJ1-6; 8 nucleotides agree with TRBD1. V lost 4 bases to trimming and J lost 9 bases; unmatched junction nucleotides: 8. Germline CDR1 LGHDT, CDR2 YNNKEL (reference sequence). The CDR3 has 15 residues. CDR3 protein: CASSRSDRESSPLHF. CDR3 coding DNA: TGTGCCAGCAGCCGATCGGACAGGGAGAGTTCACCCCTCCACTTT.

The table lists this clonotype with many counts. The genes are TRBV5-1 and TRBJ2-7; no definite D call. The V and J ends lost 0 bases and 2 bases respectively, with 9 bases between them. The CDR3 loop spans 14 amino acids. CDR1 and CDR2 from the germline V gene are SGHRS and YFSETQ. As DNA, the CDR3 is TGCGCCAGCAGCTTGGCCTACAGAACCTACGAGCAGTACTTC. Protein product: CASSLAYRTYEQYF.